This T cell receptor beta chain emerged from a study of blood T cell repertoires in COVID-19. Study in general: T cells, B-cell-depleted T cells, or PBMCs provided the cDNA or gDNA that served as material.

J was trimmed by 6 bases and V by 2 bases; bases with no gene match: 9. The CDR3 extends over 14 amino acids. CDR1 and CDR2 from the germline V gene are SQVTM and ANQGSEA. Original analysis: Estimated nucleated cell counts came from reference gene primer amplification. TCRdb keeps only in-frame clones here, not all; method: immunoSEQ multiplex PCR. The V and J calls and clone size were taken over from that table, and D and trimming were inferred from the DNA. The table lists just under 20,000 clones, about nine tenths of them singletons. Specimen: peripheral blood. This sequence was found in a human donor in a cohort sampled during active COVID-19. The chain recombines TRBV29-1 with TRBJ2-7; 8 nucleotides line up with TRBD2. The CDR3 DNA reads as TGCAGCGTTGAAACAGACTACGGGACTAGCGAGCAGTACTTC. Translated: CSVETDYGTSEQYF.